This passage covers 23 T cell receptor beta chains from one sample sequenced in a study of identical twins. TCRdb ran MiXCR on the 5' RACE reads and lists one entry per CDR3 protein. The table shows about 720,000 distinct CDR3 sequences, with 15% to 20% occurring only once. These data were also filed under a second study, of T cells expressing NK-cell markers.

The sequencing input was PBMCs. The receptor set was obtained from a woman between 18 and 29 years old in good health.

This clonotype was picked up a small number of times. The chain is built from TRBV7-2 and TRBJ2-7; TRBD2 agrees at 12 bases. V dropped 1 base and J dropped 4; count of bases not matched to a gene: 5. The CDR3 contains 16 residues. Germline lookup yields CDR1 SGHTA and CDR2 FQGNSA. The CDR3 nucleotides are TGTGCCAGCAGCTTAGTACCTAGCGGGAGGGTTTACGAGCAGTACTTC. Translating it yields CASSLVPSGRVYEQYF.

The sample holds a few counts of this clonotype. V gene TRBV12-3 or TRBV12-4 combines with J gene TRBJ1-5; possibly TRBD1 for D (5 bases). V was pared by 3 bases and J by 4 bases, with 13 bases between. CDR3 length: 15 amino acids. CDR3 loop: CASSLGGHENQPQHF. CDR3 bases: TGTGCCAGCAGTTTGGGCGGACACGAGAATCAGCCCCAGCATTTT.

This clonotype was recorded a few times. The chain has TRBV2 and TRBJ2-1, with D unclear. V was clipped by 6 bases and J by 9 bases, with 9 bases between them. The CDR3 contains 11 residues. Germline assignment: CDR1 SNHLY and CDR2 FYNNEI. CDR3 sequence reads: CASRLVREQFF. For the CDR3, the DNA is TGTGCCAGCAGGTTAGTCCGTGAGCAGTTCTTC.

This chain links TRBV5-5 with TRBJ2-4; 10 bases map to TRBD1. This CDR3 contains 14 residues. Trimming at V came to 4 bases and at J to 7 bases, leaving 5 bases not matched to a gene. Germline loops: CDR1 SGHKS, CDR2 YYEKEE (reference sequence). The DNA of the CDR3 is TGTGCCAGCAGCCCGGGACAGGGGTTTAACATTCAGTACTTC. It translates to CASSPGQGFNIQYF.

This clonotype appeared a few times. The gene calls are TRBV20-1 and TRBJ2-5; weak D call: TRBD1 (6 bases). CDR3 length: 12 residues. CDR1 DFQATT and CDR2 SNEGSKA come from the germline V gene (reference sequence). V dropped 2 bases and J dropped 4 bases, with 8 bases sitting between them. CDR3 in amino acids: CSARQGRETQYF. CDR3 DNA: TGCAGTGCTAGACAGGGGAGAGAGACCCAGTACTTC.

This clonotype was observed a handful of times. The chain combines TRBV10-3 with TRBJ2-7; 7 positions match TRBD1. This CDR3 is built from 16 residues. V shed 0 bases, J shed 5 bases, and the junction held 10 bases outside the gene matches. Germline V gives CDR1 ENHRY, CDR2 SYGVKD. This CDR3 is CAISESLTGWGNEQYF. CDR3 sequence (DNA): TGTGCCATCAGTGAGTCACTGACAGGGTGGGGTAACGAGCAGTACTTC.

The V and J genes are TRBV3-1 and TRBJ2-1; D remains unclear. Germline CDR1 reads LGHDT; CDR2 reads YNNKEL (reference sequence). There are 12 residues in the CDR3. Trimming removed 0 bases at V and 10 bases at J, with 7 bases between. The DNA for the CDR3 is TGTGCCAGCAGCCAAGAGGGTTGGGAGCAGTTCTTC. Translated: CASSQEGWEQFF.

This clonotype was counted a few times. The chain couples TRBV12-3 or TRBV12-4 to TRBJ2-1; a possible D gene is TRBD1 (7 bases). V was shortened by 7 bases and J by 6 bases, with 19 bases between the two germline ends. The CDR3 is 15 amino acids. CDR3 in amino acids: CASIPRGAWGNEQFF. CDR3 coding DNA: TGTGCCAGCATACCCAGGGGGGCGTGGGGCAATGAGCAGTTCTTC.

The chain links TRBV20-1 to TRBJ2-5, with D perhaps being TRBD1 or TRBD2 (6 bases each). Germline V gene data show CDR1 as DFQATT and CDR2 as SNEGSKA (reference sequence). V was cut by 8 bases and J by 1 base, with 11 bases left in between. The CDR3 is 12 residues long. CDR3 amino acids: CSLQGLQETQYF. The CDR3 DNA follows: TGCAGTCTACAGGGACTCCAAGAGACCCAGTACTTC.

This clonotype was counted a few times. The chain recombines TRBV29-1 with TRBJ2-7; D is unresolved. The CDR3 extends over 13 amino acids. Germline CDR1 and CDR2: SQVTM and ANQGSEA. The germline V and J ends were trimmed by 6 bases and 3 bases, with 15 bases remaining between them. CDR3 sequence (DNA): TGCAGCGTCTCCCGAGAATCTCACTACGAGCAGTACTTC. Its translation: CSVSRESHYEQYF.

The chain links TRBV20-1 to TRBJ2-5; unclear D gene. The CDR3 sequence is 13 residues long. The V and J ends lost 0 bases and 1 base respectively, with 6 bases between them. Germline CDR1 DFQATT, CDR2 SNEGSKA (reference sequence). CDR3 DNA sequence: TGCAGTGCTAGAGACAGAGGCCAAGAGACCCAGTACTTC. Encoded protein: CSARDRGQETQYF.

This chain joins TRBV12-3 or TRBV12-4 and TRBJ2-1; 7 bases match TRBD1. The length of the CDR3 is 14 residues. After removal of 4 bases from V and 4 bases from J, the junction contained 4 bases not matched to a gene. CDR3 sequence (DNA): TGTGCCAGCAGTTCCCCGGACAGGTACAATGAGCAGTTCTTC. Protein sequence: CASSSPDRYNEQFF.

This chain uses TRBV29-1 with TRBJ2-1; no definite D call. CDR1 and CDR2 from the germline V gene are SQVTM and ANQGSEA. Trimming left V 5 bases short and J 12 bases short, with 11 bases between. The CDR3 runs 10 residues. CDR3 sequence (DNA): TGCAGCGTTAGGAATTCCCTGCAGTTCTTC. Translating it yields CSVRNSLQFF.

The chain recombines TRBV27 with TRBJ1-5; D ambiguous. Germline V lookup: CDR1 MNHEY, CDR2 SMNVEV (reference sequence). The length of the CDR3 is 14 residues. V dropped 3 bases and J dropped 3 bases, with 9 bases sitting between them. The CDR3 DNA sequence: TGTGCCAGCAGTTTTGGCCGGATCAATCAGCCCCAGCATTTT. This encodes CASSFGRINQPQHF.

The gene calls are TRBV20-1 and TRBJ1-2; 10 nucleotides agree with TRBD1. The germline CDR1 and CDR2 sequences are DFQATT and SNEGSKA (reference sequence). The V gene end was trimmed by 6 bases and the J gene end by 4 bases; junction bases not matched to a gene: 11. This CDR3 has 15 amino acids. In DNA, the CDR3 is TGCAGTGCGCCTATGGACAGGGGGAGATCCTATGGCTACACCTTC. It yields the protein CSAPMDRGRSYGYTF.

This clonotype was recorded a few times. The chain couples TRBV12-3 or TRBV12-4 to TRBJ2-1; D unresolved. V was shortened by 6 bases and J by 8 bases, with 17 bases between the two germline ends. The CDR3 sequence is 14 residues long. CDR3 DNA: TGTGCCAGCAGCCCCGCGGTCTTAGTGGATGAGCAGTTCTTC. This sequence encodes CASSPAVLVDEQFF.

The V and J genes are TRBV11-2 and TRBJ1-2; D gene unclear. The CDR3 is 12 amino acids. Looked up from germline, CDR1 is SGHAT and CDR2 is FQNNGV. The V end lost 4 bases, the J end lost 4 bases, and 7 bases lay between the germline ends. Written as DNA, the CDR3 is TGTGCCAGCAGCTCGCACCTCTATGGCTACACCTTC. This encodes CASSSHLYGYTF.

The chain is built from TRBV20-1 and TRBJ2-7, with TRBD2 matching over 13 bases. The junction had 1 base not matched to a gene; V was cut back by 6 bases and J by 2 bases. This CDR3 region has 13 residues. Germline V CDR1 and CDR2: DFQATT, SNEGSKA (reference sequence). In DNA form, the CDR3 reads TGCAGTGCCACTAGCGGGAGGGCCTACGAGCAGTACTTC. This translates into CSATSGRAYEQYF.

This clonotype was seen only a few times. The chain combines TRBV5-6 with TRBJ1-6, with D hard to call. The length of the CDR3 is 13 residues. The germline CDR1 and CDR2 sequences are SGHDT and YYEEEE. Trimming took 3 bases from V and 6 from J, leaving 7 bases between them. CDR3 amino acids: CASSWWTNSPLHF. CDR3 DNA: TGTGCCAGCAGCTGGTGGACTAATTCACCCCTCCACTTT.

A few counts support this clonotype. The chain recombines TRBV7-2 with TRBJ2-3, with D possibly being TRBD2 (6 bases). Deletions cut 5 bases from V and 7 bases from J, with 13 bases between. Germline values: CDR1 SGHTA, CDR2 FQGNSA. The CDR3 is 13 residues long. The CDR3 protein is CASSPGGRNTQYF. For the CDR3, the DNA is TGTGCCAGCAGCCCTGGGGGGAGGAATACGCAGTATTTT. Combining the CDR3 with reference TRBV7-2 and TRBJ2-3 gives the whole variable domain GAGVSQSPSNKVTEKGKDVELRCDPISGHTALYWYRQSLGQGLEFLIYFQGNSAPDKSGLPSDRFSAERTGGSVSTLTIQRTQQEDSAVYLCASSPGGRNTQYFGPGTRLTVL.

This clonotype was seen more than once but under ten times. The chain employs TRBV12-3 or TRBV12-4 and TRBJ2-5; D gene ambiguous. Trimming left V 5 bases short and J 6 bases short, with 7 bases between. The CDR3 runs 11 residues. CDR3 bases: TGTGCCAGCAGTCGCGTACAGACCCAGTACTTC. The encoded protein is CASSRVQTQYF.

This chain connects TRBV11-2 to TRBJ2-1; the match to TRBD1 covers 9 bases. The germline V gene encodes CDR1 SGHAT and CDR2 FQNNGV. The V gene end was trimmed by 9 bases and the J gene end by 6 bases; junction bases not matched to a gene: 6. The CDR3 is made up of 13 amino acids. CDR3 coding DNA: TGTGCCAGATCCGGACAGGGGTCCAATGAGCAGTTCTTC. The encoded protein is CARSGQGSNEQFF.

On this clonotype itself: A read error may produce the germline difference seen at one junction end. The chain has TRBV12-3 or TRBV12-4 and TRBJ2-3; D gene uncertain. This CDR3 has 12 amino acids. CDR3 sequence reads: CVSSLDGDTQYF. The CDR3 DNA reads TGTGTCAGCAGCCTGGATGGGGATACGCAGTATTTT.